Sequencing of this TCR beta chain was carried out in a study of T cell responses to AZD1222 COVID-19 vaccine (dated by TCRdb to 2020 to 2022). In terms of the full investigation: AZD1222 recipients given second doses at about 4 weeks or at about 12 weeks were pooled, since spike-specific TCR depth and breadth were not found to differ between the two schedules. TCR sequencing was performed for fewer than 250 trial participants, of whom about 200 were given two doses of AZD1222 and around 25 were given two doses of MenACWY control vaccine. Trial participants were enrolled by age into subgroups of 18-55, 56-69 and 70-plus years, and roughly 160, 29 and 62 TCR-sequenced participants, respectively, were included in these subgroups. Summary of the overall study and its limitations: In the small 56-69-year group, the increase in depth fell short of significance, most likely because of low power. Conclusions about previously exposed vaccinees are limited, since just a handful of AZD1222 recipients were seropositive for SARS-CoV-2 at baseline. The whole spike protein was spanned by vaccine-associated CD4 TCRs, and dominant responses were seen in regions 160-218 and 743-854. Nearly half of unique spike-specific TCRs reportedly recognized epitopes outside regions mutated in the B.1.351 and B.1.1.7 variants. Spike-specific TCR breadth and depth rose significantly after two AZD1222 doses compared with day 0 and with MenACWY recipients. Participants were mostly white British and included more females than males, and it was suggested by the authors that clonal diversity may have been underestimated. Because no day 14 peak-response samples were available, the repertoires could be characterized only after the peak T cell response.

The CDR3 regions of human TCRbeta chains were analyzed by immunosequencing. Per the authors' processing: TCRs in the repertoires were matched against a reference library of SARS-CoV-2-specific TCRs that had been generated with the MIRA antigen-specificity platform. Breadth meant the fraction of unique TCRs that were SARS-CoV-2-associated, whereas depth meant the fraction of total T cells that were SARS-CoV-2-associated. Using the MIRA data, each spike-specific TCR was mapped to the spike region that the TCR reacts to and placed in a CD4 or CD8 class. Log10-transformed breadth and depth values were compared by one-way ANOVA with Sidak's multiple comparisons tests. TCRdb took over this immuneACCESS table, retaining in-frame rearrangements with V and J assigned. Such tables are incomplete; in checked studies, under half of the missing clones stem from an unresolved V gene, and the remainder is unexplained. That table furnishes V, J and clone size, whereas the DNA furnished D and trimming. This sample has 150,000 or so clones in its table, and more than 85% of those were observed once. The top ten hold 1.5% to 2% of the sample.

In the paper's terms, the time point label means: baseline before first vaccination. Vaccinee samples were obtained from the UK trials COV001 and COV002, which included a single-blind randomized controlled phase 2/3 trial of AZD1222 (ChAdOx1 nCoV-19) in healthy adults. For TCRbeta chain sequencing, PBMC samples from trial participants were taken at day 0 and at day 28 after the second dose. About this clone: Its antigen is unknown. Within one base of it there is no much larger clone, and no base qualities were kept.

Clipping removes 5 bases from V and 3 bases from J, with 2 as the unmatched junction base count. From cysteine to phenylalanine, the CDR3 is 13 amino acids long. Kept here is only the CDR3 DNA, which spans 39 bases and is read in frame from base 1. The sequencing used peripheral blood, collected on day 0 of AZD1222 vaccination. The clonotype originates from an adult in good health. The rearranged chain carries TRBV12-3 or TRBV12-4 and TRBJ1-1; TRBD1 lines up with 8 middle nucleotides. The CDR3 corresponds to CASSDRGHTEAFF. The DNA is TGTGCCAGCAGTGACAGGGGTCACACTGAAGCTTTCTTT.